The entry below gives a single T cell receptor (beta chain) sequence along with its context. This clone's antigen is unknown. The record has no base qualities; no much larger clone is one base away. The data stem from a study of T cells in tuberculosis (dated by TCRdb to 2016 to 2018). Background for the entire study: The study combined CD1B tetramers and high-throughput TCR immunosequencing to characterize T cells specific for the mycobacterial lipid antigen glucose monomycolate (GMM). A South African clinical cohort compared IGRA-negative adolescents, IGRA-positive adolescents with latent tuberculosis and adults with active tuberculosis, some 10 per group.

Germline trimming amounts to 1 base on V and 6 bases on J, with 10 as the count of junction bases outside the gene matches. Inclusive of the bounding cysteine and phenylalanine, the CDR3 is 16 residues long. Only the CDR3 region is kept as DNA, spanning 48 bases read in frame from base 1. CDR1 and CDR2, looked up from the germline V gene, are LGHNA and YSLEER. On the study overall, not on this receptor specifically: A classifier using the diverse GMM-specific repertoire reached roughly 89% accuracy (AUROC approximately 0.9), compared with approximately 73% accuracy using GEM motif frequencies. Smaller mean NN-distances to GMM-specific TCRs were observed in active tuberculosis TCR-alpha repertoires than in IGRA-negative controls, suggesting clonal expansion of GMM-specific TCRs. The smaller NN-distances in active tuberculosis patients were driven in part by shorter CDR3-alpha lengths, while the difference seen for TCR-beta was not statistically significant. Clinical samples were selected based on which cryopreserved specimens were available, and the active tuberculosis cases were adults whereas the controls were adolescents.

TCR libraries were generated with the immunoSEQ multiplex PCR assay, using TCR-beta and/or TCR-alpha/delta assays for each sample. The amplified TCR libraries were sequenced on the Illumina high-throughput platform. As for the original processing: Clustering and dimensionality reduction relied on pairwise TCRdist distances among GMM-specific receptors from T cells that were either sorted ex vivo or expanded in vitro. Each clinical repertoire received a mean NN-distance score, defined as the average TCRdist to the nearest 10% of tetramer-positive reference sequences. To compute GEM TCR motif frequency, the fraction of unique TCRs matching known GEM sequences by V/J usage and CDR3 length was calculated. Linear discriminant analysis with leave-one-out cross-validation, implemented in scikit-learn, was used to classify active tuberculosis. TCRdb obtained this table from immuneACCESS and retained in-frame rearrangements with V and J assigned. These tables miss some clones; where compared with another copy, unresolved V genes account for less than half of the shortfall, and the remainder is unexplained. That table furnishes V, J and clone size, whereas the DNA furnished D and trimming. Within this sample are tens of thousands of clones, with around 94% of them counted one time only. Around 8.5% of the sample is in the top ten clones.

At study entry, a tuberculin skin test and the QuantiFERON-TB GOLD In-Tube IGRA were used to screen adolescents for latent tuberculosis infection. Immunosequencing was performed on unsorted cryopreserved PBMC, with 90,000 to 100,000 T cells per clinical donor covered on average. Eleven high schools in the Worcester region of the Western Cape, South Africa, served as enrollment sites for adolescents aged 12 to 18 years. Roughly ten M. tuberculosis-infected adolescents and roughly ten uninfected adolescents were selected, with the two groups matched for age and sex. Adolescent PBMC were isolated from freshly drawn heparinized blood by density centrifugation and cryopreserved.

This clonotype was sampled from a donor between 5 and 29 years old with latent tuberculosis or without tuberculosis infection. The chain links TRBV4-3 with TRBJ1-2; 8 junctional bases match TRBD1. The sample taken for sequencing was PBMCs. The CDR3 protein: CASSQVLDRGGDGYTF. The DNA sequence is TGCGCCAGCAGCCAAGTCCTCGACAGGGGTGGAGATGGCTACACCTTC.